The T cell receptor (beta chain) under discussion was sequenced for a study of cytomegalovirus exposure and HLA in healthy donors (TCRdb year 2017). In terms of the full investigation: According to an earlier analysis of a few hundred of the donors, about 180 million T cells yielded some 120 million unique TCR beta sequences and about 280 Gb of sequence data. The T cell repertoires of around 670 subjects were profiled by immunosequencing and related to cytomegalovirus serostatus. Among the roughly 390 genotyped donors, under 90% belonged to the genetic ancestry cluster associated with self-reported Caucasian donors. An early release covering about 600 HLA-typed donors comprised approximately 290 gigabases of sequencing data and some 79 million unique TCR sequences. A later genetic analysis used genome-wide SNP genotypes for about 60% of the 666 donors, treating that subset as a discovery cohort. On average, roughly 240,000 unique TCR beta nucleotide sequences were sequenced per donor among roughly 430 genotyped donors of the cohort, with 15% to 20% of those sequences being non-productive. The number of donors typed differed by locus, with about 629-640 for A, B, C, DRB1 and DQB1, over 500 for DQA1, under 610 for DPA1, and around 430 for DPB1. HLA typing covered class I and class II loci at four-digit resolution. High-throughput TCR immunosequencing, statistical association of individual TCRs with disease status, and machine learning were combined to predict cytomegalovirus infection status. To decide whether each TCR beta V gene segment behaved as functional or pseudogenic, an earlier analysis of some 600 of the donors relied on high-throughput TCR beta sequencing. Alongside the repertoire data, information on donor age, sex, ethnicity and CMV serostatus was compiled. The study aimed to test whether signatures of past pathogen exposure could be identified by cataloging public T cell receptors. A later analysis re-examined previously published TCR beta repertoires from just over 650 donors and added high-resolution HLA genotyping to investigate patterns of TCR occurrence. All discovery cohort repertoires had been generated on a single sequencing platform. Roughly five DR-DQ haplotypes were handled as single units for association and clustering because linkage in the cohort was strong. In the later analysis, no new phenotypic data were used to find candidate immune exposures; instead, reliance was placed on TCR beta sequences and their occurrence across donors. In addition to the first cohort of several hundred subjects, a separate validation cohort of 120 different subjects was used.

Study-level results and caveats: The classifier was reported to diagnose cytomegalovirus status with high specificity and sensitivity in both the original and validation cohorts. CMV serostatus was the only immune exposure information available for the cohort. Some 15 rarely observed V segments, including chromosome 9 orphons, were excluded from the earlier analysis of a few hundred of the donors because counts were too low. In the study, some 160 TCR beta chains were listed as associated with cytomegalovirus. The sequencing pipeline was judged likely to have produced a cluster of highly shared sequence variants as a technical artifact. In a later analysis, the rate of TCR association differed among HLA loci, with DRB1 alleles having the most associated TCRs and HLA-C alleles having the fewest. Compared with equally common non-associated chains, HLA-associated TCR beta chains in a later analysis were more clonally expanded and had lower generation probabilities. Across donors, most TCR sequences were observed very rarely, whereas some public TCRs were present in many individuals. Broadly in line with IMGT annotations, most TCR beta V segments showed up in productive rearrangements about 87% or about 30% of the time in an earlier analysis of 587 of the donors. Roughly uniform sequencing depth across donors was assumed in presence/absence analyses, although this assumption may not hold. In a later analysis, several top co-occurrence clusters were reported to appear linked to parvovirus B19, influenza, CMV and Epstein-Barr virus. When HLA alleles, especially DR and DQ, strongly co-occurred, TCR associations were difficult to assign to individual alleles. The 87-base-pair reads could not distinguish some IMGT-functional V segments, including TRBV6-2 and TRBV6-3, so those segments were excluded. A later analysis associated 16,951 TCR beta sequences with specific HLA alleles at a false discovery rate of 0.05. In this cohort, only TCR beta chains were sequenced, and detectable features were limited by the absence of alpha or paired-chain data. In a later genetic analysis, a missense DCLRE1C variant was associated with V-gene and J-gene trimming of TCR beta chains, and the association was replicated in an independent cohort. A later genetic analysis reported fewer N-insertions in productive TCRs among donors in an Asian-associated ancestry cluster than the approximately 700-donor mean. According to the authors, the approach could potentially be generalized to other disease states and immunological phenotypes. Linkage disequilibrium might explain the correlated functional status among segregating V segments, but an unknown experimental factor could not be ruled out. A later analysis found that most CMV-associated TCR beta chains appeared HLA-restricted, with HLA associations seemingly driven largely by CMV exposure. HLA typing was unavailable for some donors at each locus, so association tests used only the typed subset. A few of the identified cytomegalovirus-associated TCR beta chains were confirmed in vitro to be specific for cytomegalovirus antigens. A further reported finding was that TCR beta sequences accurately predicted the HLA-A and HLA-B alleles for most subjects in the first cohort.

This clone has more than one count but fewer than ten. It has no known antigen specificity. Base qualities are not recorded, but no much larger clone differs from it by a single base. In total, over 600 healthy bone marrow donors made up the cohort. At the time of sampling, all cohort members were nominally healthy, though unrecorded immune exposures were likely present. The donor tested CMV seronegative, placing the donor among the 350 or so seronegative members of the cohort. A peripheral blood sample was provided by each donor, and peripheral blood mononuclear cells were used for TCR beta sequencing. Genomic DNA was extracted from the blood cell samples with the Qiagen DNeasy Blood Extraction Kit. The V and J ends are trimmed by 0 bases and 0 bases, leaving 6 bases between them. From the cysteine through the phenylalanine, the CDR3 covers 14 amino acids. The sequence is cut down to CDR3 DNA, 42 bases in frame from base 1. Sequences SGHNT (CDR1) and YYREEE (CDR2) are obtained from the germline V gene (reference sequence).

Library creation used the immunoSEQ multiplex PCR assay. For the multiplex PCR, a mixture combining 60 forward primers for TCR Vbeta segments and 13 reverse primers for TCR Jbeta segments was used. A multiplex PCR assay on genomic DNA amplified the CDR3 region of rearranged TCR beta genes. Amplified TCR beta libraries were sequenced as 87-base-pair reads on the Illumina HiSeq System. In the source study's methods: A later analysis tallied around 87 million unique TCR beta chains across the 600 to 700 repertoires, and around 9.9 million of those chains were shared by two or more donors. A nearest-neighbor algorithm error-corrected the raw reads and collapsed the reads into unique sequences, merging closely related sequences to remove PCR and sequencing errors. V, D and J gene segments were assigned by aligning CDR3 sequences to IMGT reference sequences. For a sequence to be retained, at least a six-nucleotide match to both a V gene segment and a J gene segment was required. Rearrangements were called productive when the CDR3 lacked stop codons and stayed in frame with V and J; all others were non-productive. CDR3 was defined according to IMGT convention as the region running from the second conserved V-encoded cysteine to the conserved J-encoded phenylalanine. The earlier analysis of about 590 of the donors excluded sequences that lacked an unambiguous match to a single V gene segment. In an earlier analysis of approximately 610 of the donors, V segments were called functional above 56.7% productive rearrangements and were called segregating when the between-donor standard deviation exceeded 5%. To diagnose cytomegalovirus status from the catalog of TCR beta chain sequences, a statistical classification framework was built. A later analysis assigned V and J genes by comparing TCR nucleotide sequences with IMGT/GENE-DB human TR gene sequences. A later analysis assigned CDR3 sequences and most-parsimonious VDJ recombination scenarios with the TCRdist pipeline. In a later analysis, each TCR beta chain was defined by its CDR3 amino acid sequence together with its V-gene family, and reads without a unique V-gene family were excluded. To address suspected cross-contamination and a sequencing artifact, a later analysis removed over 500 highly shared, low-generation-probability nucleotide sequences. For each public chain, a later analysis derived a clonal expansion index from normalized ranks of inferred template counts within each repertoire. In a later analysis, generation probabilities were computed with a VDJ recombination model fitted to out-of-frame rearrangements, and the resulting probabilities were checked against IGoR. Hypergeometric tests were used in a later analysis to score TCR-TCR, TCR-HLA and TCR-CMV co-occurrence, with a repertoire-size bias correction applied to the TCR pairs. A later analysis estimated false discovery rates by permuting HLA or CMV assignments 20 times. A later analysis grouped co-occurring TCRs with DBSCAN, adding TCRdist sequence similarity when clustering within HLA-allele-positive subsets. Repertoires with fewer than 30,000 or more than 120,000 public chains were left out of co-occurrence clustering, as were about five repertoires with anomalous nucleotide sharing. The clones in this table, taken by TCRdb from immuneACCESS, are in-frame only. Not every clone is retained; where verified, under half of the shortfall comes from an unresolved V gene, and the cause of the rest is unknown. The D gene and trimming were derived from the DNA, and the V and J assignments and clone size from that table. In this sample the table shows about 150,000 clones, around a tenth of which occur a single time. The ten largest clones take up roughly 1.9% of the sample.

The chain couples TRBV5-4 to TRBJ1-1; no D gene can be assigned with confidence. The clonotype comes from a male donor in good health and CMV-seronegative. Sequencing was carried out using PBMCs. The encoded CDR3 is CASSLDRLNTEAFF. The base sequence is TGTGCCAGCAGCTTGGACAGATTGAACACTGAAGCTTTCTTT.